The rows below give T cell receptor beta chains drawn from one sample of a study of T cells after somatic rescue of genetic block. Data came from immunoSEQ multiplex PCR; TCRdb stores just in-frame clones and leaves some out. The sample lists 85,000 to 100,000 clones, approximately 90% occurring once. Input material: peripheral blood mononuclear cells (PBMCs). These receptors came from a woman in her late teens or twenties. Each CDR3 is given with its conserved first and last residue. The D gene is left open where the match is weak. For some rows the clone size is stated as once, few or many, or as a class when expanded; others skip it.

j_call v_call d_call clone_size cdr3_aa cdr3_nt
TRBJ2-2 TRBV28 TRBD1 once CASSLWGQGFPGELFF TGTGCCAGCAGTTTATGGGGACAGGGGTTTCCCGGGGAGCTGTTTTTT
TRBJ2-1 TRBV6-5 TRBD2 NA CASSYTGLAGDNEQFF TGTGCCAGCAGTTACACGGGACTAGCGGGGGACAATGAGCAGTTCTTC
TRBJ1-5 TRBV19 NA NA CASSTKEGAPQHF TGTGCCAGTAGTACCAAAGAGGGTGCGCCCCAGCATTTT
TRBJ2-3 TRBV5-6 NA NA CASSLVWGDNTDTQYF TGTGCCAGCAGCTTGGTGTGGGGGGACAACACAGATACGCAGTATTTT
TRBJ2-5 TRBV7-7 TRBD2 NA CASSHSRGASGSGTQYF TGTGCTAGCAGCCACTCCAGGGGAGCTAGCGGGAGTGGGACCCAGTACTTC
TRBJ1-4 TRBV28 NA NA CASATGTRKLFF TGTGCCAGCGCGACTGGTACCCGAAAACTGTTTTTT
TRBJ2-2 TRBV2 NA NA CASSEGQGQRTGELFF TGTGCCAGCAGTGAGGGGCAGGGTCAAAGGACCGGGGAGCTGTTTTTT
TRBJ2-7 TRBV2 NA NA CASSAGDTSYEQYF TGTGCCAGCAGTGCCGGGGACACCTCCTACGAGCAGTACTTC
TRBJ1-1 TRBV5-6 NA NA CASSTDSNTEAFF TGTGCCAGCAGCACAGACAGTAACACTGAAGCTTTCTTT
TRBJ1-1 TRBV5-1 NA NA CASRADRNTEAFF TGCGCCAGCAGGGCGGACAGGAACACTGAAGCTTTCTTT
TRBJ2-1 TRBV10-3 NA NA CAISGFDGRQFF TGTGCCATCAGTGGGTTTGATGGACGGCAGTTCTTC
TRBJ2-3 TRBV10-2 NA NA CASSVGQGGTTDTQYF TGCGCCAGCAGTGTTGGACAGGGAGGGACCACAGATACGCAGTATTTT
TRBJ1-1 TRBV23-1 NA NA CAGQWDTEAFF TGCGCCGGACAGTGGGACACTGAAGCTTTCTTT
TRBJ2-2 TRBV10-2 NA NA CASKIVRDGGELFF TGCGCCAGCAAAATAGTCAGGGATGGCGGGGAGCTGTTTTTT
TRBJ2-7 TRBV4-1 TRBD1 NA CATSHVGQGATYEQYF TGCGCCACCTCTCACGTGGGACAGGGGGCTACGTACGAGCAGTACTTC
TRBJ2-7 TRBV27 NA NA CASSFGRHEQYF TGTGCCAGCAGTTTCGGCCGTCACGAGCAGTACTTC
TRBJ2-7 TRBV29-1 NA NA CSVAEGSTGPYEQYF TGCAGCGTAGCCGAAGGTTCGACAGGACCCTACGAGCAGTACTTC
TRBJ1-1 TRBV15 NA NA CATSREGGTEAFF TGTGCCACCAGCAGAGAGGGGGGCACTGAAGCTTTCTTT
TRBJ1-5 TRBV6-5 TRBD1 NA CASSISGTGSQPQHF TGTGCCAGCAGTATATCCGGGACAGGATCTCAGCCCCAGCATTTT
TRBJ1-1 TRBV30 NA NA CAWSVAENTEAFF TGTGCCTGGAGTGTAGCAGAGAACACTGAAGCTTTCTTT
TRBJ2-7 TRBV19 NA NA CASSIRGDGREQYF TGTGCCAGTAGTATAAGAGGGGACGGTCGGGAGCAGTACTTC
TRBJ2-2 TRBV7-8 TRBD1 NA CASQQGRIVVSELFF TGTGCCAGCCAACAGGGGCGCATCGTGGTTTCGGAGCTGTTTTTT
TRBJ2-7 TRBV27 TRBD2 NA CASSWVAGRYEQYF TGTGCCAGCAGTTGGGTAGCGGGGAGGTACGAGCAGTACTTC
TRBJ2-7 TRBV6-6 NA NA CASSPPNSYEQYF TGTGCCAGCAGCCCGCCGAACAGCTACGAGCAGTACTTC
TRBJ1-5 TRBV11-2 NA NA CASSPTGSSNQPQHF TGTGCCAGCAGCCCGACGGGGTCTAGCAATCAGCCCCAGCATTTT
TRBJ1-1 TRBV5-5 TRBD1 NA CASSLAFFQTGSEAFF TGTGCCAGCAGCTTGGCGTTTTTCCAGACAGGGTCTGAAGCTTTCTTT
TRBJ2-7 TRBV5-1 NA NA CASSLDRKYEEQYF TGCGCCAGCAGCCTCGACAGAAAGTATGAGGAGCAGTACTTC
TRBJ2-7 TRBV9 NA NA CASSPRDHAGLSYEQYF TGTGCCAGCAGCCCCCGGGACCACGCGGGGCTCTCCTACGAGCAGTACTTC
TRBJ2-6 TRBV5-4 NA NA CASSFVGSGANVLTF TGTGCCAGCAGCTTTGTGGGCTCTGGGGCCAACGTCCTGACTTTC
TRBJ2-1 TRBV14 TRBD2 NA CASSQGGTSGRWNNEQFF TGTGCCAGCAGCCAAGGTGGGACTAGCGGGAGGTGGAACAATGAGCAGTTCTTC
TRBJ1-2 TRBV5-6 NA NA CASRGAGTKNYGYTF TGTGCCAGCAGGGGGGCGGGTACAAAGAACTATGGCTACACCTTC
TRBJ2-1 TRBV6-1 TRBD2 NA CASSESSSGSGYNEQFF TGTGCCAGCAGTGAATCGTCTAGCGGGAGCGGCTACAATGAGCAGTTCTTC
TRBJ2-7 TRBV6-6 TRBD2 NA CASSPERFHGGKQYF TGTGCCAGCAGCCCTGAGCGGTTCCACGGGGGGAAGCAGTACTTC
TRBJ2-1 TRBV18 NA NA CASSPTLAVRTNNEQFF TGTGCCAGCTCACCGACCTTAGCAGTTCGGACCAACAATGAGCAGTTCTTC
TRBJ2-1 TRBV7-8 TRBD2 NA CASSLGLADYNEQFF TGTGCCAGCAGCTTAGGGCTAGCGGATTACAATGAGCAGTTCTTC
TRBJ1-1 TRBV9 NA NA CASSGTEAFF TGTGCCAGCAGCGGCACTGAAGCTTTCTTT
TRBJ1-5 TRBV10-3 NA NA CAISVGEGQPQHF TGTGCCATCAGTGTGGGGGAGGGCCAGCCCCAGCATTTT
TRBJ2-1 TRBV6-1 TRBD2 NA CASSVHSGRATYNEQFF TGTGCCAGCAGTGTACATAGCGGGAGGGCCACCTACAATGAGCAGTTCTTC
TRBJ1-4 TRBV7-9 TRBD1 NA CASSLFPVGGQMNEKLFF TGTGCCAGCAGCTTATTTCCCGTGGGGGGACAGATGAATGAAAAACTGTTTTTT
TRBJ1-2 TRBV11-2 TRBD1 NA CASSQQGGYGYTF TGTGCCAGCAGTCAACAGGGGGGCTATGGCTACACCTTC
TRBJ1-5 TRBV19 NA NA CASSTGLTGHSNQPQHF TGTGCCAGTAGTACGGGACTGACAGGTCATAGCAATCAGCCCCAGCATTTT
TRBJ2-7 TRBV5-1 NA few CASSSGGSYEQYF TGCGCCAGCAGCTCCGGAGGTTCGTACGAGCAGTACTTC
TRBJ2-7 TRBV10-3 NA NA CAISDGPQGYEQYF TGTGCCATCAGTGATGGGCCACAAGGGTACGAGCAGTACTTC
TRBJ1-1 TRBV4-1 NA few CASSQETEAFF TGCGCCAGCAGCCAAGAAACTGAAGCTTTCTTT
TRBJ1-1 TRBV5-4 NA NA CASSLAGPMNTEAFF TGTGCCAGCAGCTTGGCCGGCCCGATGAACACTGAAGCTTTCTTT
TRBJ2-7 TRBV6-6 NA few CASNKREEQYF TGTGCCAGCAATAAAAGGGAGGAGCAGTACTTC